This T cell receptor (beta chain) was captured in a study of immune characterization of retroperitoneal liposarcoma. This clonotype showed up many times. TCRdb reprocessed the PCR reads via MiXCR and lists one record per CDR3 protein. Of approximately 7,000 distinct CDR3 sequences listed, less than 30% were seen once; the top ten hold around 15%. Germline V gene sequence: CDR1 MNHNS, CDR2 SASEGT. The V and J ends lost 2 bases and 4 bases, in that order; junction bases with no gene match: 15. CDR3 length: 19 amino acids. Sequenced: blood. The TCR was taken from a male donor with retroperitoneal liposarcoma. The chain recombines TRBV6-1 with TRBJ1-2; TRBD1 matches at 11 bases. The DNA for the CDR3 is TGTGCCAGCAGTGAAAGGACCGGACAGGGGGCGCGGGTCAGCTATGGCTACACCTTC. This codes for CASSERTGQGARVSYGYTF.